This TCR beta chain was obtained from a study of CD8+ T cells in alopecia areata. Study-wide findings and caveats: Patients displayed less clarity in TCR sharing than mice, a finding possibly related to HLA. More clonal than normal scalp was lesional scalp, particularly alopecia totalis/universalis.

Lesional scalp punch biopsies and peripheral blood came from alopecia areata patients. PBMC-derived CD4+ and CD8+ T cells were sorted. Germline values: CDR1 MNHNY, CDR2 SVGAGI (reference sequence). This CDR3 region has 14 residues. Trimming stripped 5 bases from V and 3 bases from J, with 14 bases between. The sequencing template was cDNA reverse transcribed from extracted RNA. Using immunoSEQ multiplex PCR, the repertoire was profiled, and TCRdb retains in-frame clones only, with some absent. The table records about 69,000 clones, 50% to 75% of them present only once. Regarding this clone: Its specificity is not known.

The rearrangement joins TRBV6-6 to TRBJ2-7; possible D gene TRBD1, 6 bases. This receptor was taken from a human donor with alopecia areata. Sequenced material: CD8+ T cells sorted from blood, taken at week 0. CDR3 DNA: TGTGCCAGCAGTGTTGGACAGCGACACTACGAGCAGTACTTC. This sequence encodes CASSVGQRHYEQYF.